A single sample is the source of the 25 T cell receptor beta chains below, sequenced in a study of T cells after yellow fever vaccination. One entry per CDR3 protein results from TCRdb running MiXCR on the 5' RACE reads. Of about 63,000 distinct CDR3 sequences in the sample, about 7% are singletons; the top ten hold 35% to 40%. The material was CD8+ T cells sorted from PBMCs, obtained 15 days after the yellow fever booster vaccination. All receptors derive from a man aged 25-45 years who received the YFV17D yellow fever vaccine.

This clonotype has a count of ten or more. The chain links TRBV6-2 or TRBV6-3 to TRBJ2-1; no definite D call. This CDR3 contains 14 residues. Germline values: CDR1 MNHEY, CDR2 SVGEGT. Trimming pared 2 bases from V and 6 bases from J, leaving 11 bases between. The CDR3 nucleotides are TGTGCCAGCAGTTACAACCCCCGAGGCAATGAGCAGTTCTTC. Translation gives CASSYNPRGNEQFF.

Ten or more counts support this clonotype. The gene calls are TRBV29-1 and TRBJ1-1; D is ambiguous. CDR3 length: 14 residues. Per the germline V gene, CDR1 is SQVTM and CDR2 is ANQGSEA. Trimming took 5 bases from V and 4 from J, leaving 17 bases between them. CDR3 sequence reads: CSVLPRPEGTEAFF. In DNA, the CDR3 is TGCAGCGTTCTGCCCAGGCCGGAGGGCACTGAAGCTTTCTTT.

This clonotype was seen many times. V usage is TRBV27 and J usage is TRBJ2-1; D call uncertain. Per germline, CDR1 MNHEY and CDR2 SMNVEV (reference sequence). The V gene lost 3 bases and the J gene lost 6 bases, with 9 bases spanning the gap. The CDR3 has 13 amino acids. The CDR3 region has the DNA TGTGCCAGCAGTTTCGGAAGGGCCAATGAGCAGTTCTTC. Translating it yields CASSFGRANEQFF.

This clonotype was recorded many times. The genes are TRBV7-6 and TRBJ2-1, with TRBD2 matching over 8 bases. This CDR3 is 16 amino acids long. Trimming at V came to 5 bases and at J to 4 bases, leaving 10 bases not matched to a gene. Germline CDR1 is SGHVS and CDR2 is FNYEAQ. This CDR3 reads CASSPLAGRWYNEQFF. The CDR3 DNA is TGTGCCAGCAGCCCCTTAGCGGGGAGGTGGTACAATGAGCAGTTCTTC.

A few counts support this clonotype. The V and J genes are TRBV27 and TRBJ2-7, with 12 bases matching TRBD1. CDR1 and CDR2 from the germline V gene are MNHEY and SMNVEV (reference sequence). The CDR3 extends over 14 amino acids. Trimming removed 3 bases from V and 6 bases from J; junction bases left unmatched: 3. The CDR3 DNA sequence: TGTGCCAGCAGTTTGGGGGACAGGGGGCTCGAGCAGTACTTC. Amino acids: CASSLGDRGLEQYF.

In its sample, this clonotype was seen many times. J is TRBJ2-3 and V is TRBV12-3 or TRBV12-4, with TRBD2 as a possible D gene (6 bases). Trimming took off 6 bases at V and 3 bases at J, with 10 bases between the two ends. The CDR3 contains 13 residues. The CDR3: CASRLSGTDTQYF. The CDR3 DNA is TGTGCCAGCAGATTAAGCGGGACAGATACGCAGTATTTT.

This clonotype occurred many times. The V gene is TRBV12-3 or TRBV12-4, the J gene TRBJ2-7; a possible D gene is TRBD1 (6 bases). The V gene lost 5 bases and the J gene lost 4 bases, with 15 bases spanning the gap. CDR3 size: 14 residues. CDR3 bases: TGTGCCAGCAGTCCTAAAGGACAGTATTACGAGCAGTACTTC. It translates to CASSPKGQYYEQYF.

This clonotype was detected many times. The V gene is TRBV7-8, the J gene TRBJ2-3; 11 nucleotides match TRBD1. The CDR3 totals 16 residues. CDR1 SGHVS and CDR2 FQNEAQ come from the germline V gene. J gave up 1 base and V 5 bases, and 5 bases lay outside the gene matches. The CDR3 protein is CASSLGTGGGTDTQYF. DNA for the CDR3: TGTGCCAGCAGCCTCGGGACAGGGGGTGGCACAGATACGCAGTATTTT. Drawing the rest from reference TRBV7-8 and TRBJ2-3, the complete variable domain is GAGVSQSPRYKVAKRGQDVALRCDPISGHVSLFWYQQALGQGPEFLTYFQNEAQLDKSGLPSDRFFAERPEGSVSTLKIQRTQQEDSAVYLCASSLGTGGGTDTQYFGPGTRLTVL.

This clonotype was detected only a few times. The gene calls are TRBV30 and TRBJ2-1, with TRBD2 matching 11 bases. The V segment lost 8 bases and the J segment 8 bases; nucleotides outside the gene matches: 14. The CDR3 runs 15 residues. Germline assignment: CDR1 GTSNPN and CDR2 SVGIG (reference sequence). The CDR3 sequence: CAGGETSGSWYEQFF. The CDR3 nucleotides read TGTGCCGGGGGGGAAACTAGCGGGAGTTGGTATGAGCAGTTCTTC.

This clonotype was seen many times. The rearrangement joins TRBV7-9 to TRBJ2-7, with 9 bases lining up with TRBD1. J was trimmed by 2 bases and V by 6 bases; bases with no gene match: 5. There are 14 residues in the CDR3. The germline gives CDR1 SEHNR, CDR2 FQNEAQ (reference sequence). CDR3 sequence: CASSPRTGAYEQYF. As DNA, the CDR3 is TGTGCCAGCAGTCCAAGGACAGGGGCCTACGAGCAGTACTTC.

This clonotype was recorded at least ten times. Here the CDR3 reads CAISDPGQALIEAFF. CDR3 nucleotide sequence: TGTGCCATCAGTGACCCGGGACAGGCCCTAATCGAAGCTTTCTTT. The V and J genes are TRBV10-3 and TRBJ1-1, with TRBD1 matching over 8 bases. In germline, CDR1 is ENHRY, CDR2 SYGVKD. The CDR3 has 15 amino acids. J gave up 8 bases and V 3 bases, and 11 bases lay outside the gene matches.

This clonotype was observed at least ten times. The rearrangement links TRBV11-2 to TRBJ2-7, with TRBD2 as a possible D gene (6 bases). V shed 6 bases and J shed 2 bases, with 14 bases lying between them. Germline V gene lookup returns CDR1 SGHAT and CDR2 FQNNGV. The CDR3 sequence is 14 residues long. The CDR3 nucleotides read TGTGCCAGCAGGTGGGGAGCGGGTACCTACGAGCAGTACTTC. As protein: CASRWGAGTYEQYF.

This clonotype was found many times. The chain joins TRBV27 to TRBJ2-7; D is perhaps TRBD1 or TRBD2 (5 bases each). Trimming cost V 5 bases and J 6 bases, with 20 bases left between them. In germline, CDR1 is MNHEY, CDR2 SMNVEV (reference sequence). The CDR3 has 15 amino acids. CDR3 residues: CASSLRGGGHPEQYF. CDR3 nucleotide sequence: TGTGCCAGCAGTCTTCGGGGTGGGGGTCACCCCGAGCAGTACTTC.

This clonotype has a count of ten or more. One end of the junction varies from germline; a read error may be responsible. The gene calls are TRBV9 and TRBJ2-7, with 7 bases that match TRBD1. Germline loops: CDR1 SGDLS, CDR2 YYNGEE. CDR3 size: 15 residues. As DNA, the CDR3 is TGTGCCAGCAGAGTAGTTTGTCCAGGGGGCTACGAGCAGTACTTC. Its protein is CASRVVCPGGYEQYF. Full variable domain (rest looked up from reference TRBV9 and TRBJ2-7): DSGVTQTPKHLITATGQRVTLRCSPRSGDLSVYWYQQSLDQGLQFLIQYYNGEERAKGNILERFSAQQFPDLHSELNLSSLELGDSALYFCASRVVCPGGYEQYFGPGTRLTVT.

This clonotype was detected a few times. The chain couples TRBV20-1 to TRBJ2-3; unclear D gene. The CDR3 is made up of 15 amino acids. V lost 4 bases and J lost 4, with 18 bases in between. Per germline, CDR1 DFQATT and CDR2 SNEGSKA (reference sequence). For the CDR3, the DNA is TGCAGTGCTACAAGGGTGGTGGTCTACTCAGATACGCAGTATTTT. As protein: CSATRVVVYSDTQYF.

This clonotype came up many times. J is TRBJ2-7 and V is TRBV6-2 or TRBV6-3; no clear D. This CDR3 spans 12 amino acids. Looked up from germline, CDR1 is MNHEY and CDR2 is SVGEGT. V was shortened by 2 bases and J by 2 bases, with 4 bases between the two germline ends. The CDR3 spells CASSYIAYEQYF. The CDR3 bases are TGTGCCAGCAGTTACATCGCCTACGAGCAGTACTTC.

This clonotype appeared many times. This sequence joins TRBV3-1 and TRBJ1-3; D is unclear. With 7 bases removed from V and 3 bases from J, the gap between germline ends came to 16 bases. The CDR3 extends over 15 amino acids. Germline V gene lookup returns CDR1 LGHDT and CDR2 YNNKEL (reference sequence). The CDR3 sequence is CASNAAGRFGNTIYF. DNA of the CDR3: TGTGCCAGCAACGCCGCGGGCCGGTTTGGAAACACCATATATTTT.

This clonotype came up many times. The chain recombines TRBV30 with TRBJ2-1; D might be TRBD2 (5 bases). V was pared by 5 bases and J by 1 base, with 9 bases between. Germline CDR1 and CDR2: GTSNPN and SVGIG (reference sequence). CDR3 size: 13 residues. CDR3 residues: CAWGLGSYNEQFF. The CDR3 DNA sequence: TGTGCCTGGGGACTGGGATCCTACAATGAGCAGTTCTTC.

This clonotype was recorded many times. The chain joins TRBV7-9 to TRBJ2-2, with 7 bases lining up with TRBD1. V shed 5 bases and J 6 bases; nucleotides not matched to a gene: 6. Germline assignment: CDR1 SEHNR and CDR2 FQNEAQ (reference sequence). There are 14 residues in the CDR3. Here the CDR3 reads CASSPWDSAGELFF. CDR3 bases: TGTGCCAGCAGCCCCTGGGACAGCGCCGGGGAGCTGTTTTTT.

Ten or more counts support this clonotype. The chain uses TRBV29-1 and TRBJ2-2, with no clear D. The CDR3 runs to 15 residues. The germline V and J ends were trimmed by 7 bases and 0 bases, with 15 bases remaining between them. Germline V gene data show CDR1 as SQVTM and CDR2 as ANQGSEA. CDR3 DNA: TGCAGCGCCCTCGTCCTGGGCGCGAACACCGGGGAGCTGTTTTTT. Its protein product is CSALVLGANTGELFF.

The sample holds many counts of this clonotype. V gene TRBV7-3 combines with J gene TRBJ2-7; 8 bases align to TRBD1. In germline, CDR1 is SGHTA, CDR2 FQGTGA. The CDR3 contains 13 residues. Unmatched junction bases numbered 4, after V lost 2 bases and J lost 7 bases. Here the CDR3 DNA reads TGTGCCAGCAGCTTACGGGGGACAGGAGAGCAGTACTTC. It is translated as CASSLRGTGEQYF.

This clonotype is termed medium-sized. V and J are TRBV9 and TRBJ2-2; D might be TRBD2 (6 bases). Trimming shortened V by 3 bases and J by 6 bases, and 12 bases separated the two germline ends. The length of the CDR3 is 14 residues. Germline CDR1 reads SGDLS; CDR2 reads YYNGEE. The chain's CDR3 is CASSGGGVPGELFF. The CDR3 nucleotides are TGTGCCAGCAGCGGCGGCGGGGTCCCCGGGGAGCTGTTTTTT.

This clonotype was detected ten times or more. The CDR3 bases are TGTGCCAGCAGTTACTCGCTAGCCGGGGTGATATACGAGCAGTACTTC. Amino acids: CASSYSLAGVIYEQYF. V and J are TRBV6-5 and TRBJ2-7, with a possible D match to TRBD2 (5 bases). The germline gives CDR1 MNHEY, CDR2 SVGAGI. The ends were cut back, 0 bases at V and 4 bases at J, with 16 bases in the middle. This CDR3 contains 16 residues.

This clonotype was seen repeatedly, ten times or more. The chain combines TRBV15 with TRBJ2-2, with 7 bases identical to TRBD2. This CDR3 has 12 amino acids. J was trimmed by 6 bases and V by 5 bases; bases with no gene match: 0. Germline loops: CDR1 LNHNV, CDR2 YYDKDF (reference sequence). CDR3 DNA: TGTGCCACCAGCGCGGGGGCCGGGGAGCTGTTTTTT. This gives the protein CATSAGAGELFF.

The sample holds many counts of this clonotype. The CDR3 nucleotides read TGCAGTGCTTTTTACAGGGAGCCGAACACCGGGGAGCTGTTTTTT. It encodes CSAFYREPNTGELFF. The V and J genes are TRBV20-1 and TRBJ2-2; D might be TRBD1 (6 bases). The CDR3 runs to 15 residues. Trimming shortened V by 5 bases and J by 0 bases, and 13 bases separated the two germline ends. From germline, CDR1 is DFQATT and CDR2 SNEGSKA (reference sequence).